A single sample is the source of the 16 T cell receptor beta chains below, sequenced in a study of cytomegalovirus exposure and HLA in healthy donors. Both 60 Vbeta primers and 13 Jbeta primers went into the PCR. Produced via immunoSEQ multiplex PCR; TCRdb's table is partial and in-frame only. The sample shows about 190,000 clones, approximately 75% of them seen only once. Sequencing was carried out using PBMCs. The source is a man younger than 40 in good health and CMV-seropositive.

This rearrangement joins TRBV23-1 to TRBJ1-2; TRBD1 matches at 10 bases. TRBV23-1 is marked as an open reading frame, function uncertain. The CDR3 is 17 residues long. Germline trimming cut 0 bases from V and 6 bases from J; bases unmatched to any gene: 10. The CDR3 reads CASSQSAPGQGSDGYTF. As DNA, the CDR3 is TGCGCCAGCAGTCAATCGGCTCCGGGACAGGGGAGCGATGGCTACACCTTC.

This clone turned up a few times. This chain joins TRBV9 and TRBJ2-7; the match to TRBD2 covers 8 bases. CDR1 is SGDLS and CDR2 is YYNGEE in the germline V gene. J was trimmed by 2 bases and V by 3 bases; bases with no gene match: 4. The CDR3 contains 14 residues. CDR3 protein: CASSARGGAYEQYF. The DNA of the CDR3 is TGTGCCAGCAGCGCTCGGGGGGGGGCCTACGAGCAGTACTTC.

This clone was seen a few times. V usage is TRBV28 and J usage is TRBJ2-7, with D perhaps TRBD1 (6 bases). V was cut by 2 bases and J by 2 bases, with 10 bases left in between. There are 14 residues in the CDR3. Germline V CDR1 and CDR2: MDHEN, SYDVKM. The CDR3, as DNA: TGTGCCAGCAGTTTAAGGGGGTCCCCCTACGAGCAGTACTTC. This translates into CASSLRGSPYEQYF.

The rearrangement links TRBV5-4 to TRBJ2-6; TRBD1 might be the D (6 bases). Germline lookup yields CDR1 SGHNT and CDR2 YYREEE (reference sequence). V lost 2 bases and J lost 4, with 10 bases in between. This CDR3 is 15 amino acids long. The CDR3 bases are TGTGCCAGCAGCTTTACAGGGACAGGGGCCAACGTCCTGACTTTC. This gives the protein CASSFTGTGANVLTF.

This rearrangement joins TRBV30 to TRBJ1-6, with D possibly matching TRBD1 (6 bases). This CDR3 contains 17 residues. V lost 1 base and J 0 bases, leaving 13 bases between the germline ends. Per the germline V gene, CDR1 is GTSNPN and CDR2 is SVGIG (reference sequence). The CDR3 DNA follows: TGTGCCTGGAGTGGGGGGCAGTCAAGCTCCTATAATTCACCCCTCCACTTT. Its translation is CAWSGGQSSSYNSPLHF.

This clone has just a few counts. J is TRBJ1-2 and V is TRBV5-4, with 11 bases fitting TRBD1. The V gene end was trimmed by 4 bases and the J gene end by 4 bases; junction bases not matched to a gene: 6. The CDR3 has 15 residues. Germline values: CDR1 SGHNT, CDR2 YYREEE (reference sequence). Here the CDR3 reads CASSMGQGVFYGYTF. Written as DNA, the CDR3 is TGTGCCAGCAGCATGGGACAGGGGGTGTTCTATGGCTACACCTTC.

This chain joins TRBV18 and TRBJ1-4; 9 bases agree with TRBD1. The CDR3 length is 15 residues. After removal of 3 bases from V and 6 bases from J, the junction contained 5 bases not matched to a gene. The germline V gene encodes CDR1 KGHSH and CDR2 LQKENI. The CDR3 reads CASSPRQGEDEKLFF. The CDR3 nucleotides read TGTGCCAGCTCACCCCGACAGGGGGAAGATGAAAAACTGTTTTTT.

The CDR3 DNA reads TGTGCCAGCAGTTATACAGCTATGAACACTGAAGCTTTCTTT. Translating it yields CASSYTAMNTEAFF. J is TRBJ1-1 and V is TRBV6-6; no clear D gene. CDR3 length: 14 amino acids. Trimming shortened V by 3 bases and J by 0 bases, and 8 bases separated the two germline ends. Germline lookup yields CDR1 MNHNY and CDR2 SVGAGI (reference sequence).

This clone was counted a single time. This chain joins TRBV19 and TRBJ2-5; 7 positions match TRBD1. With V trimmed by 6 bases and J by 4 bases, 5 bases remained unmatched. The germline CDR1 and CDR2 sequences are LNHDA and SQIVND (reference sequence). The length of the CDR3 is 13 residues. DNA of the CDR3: TGTGCCAGTAGGGGACAGAGCGGAGAGACCCAGTACTTC. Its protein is CASRGQSGETQYF. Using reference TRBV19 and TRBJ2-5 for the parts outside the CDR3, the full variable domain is DGGITQSPKYLFRKEGQNVTLSCEQNLNHDAMYWYRQDPGQGLRLIYYSQIVNDFQKGDIAEGYSVSREKKESFPLTVTSAQKNPTAFYLCASRGQSGETQYFGPGTRLLVL.

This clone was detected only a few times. This CDR3 reads CASSLAAVRGGGSDTQYF. DNA of the CDR3: TGTGCCAGCAGCTTAGCGGCCGTACGGGGGGGTGGCTCGGATACGCAGTATTTT. This chain links TRBV7-2 with TRBJ2-3, with 8 bases matching TRBD2. Looked up from germline, CDR1 is SGHTA and CDR2 is FQGNSA. V was clipped by 0 bases and J by 6 bases; unmatched bases: 14. The CDR3 spans 18 residues.

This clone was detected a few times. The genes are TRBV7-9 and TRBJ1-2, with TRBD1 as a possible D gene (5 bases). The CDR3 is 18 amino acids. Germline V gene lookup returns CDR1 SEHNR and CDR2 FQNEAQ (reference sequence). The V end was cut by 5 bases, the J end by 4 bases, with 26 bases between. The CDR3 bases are TGTGCCAGCAGCCCGCTTCCCCCCAGGGTTGGGGATGGCTATGGCTACACCTTC. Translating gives CASSPLPPRVGDGYGYTF.

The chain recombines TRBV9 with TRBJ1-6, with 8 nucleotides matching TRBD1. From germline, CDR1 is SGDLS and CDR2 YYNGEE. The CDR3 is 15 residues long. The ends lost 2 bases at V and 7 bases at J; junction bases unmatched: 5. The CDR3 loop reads CASSVDRAGNSPLHF. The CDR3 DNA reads TGTGCCAGCAGCGTGGACAGGGCCGGGAATTCACCCCTCCACTTT.

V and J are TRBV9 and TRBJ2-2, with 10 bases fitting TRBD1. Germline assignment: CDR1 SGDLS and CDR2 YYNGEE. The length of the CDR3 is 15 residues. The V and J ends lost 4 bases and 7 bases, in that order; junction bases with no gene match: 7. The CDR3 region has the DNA TGTGCCAGCAGCCCCCTGACAGGGGGCCTCGGGGAGCTGTTTTTT. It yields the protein CASSPLTGGLGELFF.

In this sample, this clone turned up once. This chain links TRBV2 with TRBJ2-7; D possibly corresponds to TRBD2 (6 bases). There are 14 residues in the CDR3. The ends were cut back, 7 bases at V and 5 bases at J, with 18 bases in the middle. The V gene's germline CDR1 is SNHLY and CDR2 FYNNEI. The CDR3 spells CASKGLPPADEQYF. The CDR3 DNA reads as TGTGCCAGCAAGGGACTCCCCCCGGCAGACGAGCAGTACTTC.

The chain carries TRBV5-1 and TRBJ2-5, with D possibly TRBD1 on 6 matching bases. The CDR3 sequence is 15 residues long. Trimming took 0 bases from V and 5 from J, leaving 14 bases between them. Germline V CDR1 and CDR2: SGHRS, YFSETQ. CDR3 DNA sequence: TGCGCCAGCAGCTTGGTTATCTCAGGGGAGGAGACCCAGTACTTC. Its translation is CASSLVISGEETQYF.

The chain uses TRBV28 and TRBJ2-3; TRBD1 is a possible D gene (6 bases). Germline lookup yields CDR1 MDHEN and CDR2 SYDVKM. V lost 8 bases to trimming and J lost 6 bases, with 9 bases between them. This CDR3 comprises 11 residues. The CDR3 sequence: CASRDMDTQYF. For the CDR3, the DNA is TGTGCCAGCCGGGACATGGATACGCAGTATTTT. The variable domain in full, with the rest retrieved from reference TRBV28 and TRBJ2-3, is DVKVTQSSRYLVKRTGEKVFLECVQDMDHENMFWYRQDPGLGLRLIYFSYDVKMKEKGDIPEGYSVSREKKERFSLILESASTNQTSMYLCASRDMDTQYFGPGTRLTVL.